The 2 T cell receptor beta chains listed next were all sequenced from one sample in a study of shared T cell receptors in the human thymus. Here immunoSEQ multiplex PCR was the method, and the copy in TCRdb shows in-frame clones only, minus some. The sample includes about 500,000 clones, more than 75% of them seen just once. This sample also appeared in a second study, on human thymus T cells.

Sequencing was performed on thymocytes. These receptors originate from a boy younger than two with a congenital heart defect.

The chain joins TRBV2 to TRBJ2-3; 11 bases map to TRBD2. This CDR3 comprises 15 residues. The V segment lost 6 bases and the J segment 2 bases; nucleotides outside the gene matches: 4. The germline gives CDR1 SNHLY, CDR2 FYNNEI. Here the CDR3 reads CASRGLAESTDTQYF. Written as DNA, the CDR3 is TGTGCCAGCAGGGGACTAGCGGAATCCACAGATACGCAGTATTTT.

V gene TRBV7-9 combines with J gene TRBJ2-4; D is unresolved. The CDR3 runs 14 residues. V lost 2 bases, J lost 8 bases, and 13 bases lay in between. The germline CDR1 and CDR2 sequences are SEHNR and FQNEAQ (reference sequence). CDR3 protein: CASSLPTTKDIQYF. For the CDR3, the DNA is TGTGCCAGCAGCTTACCCACTACGAAAGACATTCAGTACTTC.